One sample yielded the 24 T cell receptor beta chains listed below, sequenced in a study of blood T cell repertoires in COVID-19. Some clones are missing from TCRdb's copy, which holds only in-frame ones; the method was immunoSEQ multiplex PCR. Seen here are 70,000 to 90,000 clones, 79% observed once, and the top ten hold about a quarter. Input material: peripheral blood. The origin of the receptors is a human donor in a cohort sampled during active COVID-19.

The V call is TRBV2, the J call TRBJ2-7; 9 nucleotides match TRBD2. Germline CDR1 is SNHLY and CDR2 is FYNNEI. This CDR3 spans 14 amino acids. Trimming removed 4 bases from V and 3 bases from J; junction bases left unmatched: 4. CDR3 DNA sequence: TGTGCCAGCAGTGGGCTAGCGGGACTCTACGAGCAGTACTTC. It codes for CASSGLAGLYEQYF.

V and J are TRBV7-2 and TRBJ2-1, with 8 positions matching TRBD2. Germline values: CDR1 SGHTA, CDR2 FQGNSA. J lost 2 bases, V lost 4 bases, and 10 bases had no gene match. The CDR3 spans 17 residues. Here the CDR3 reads CASSSALGLEAYNEQFF. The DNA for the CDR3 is TGTGCCAGCAGCTCAGCCTTGGGACTAGAAGCCTACAATGAGCAGTTCTTC.

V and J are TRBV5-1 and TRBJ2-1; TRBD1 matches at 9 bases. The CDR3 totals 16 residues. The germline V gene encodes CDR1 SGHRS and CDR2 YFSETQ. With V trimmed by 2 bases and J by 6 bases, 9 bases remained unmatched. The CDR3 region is CASSFVHGTGINEQFF. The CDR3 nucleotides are TGCGCCAGCAGCTTTGTCCACGGGACAGGGATCAATGAGCAGTTCTTC.

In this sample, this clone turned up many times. DNA for the CDR3: TGCGCCAGCAGCTTGGTAGGACAGGGTCGATTCACCGGGGAGCTGTTTTTT. Translating it yields CASSLVGQGRFTGELFF. This chain uses TRBV5-1 with TRBJ2-2, with 8 bases that match TRBD1. The ends lost 0 bases at V and 4 bases at J; junction bases unmatched: 8. Germline V gene lookup returns CDR1 SGHRS and CDR2 YFSETQ. The CDR3 runs 17 residues.

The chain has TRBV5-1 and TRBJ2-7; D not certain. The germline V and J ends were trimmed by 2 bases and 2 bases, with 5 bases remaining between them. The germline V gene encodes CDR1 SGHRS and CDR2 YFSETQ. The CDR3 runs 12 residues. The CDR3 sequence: CASSLSTYEQYF. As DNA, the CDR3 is TGCGCCAGCAGCTTATCCACCTACGAGCAGTACTTC.

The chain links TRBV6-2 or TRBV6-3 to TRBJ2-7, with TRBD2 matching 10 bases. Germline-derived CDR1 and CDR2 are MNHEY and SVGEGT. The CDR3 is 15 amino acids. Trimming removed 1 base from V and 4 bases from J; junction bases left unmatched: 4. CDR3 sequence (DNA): TGTGCCAGCAGTTACTATAGCGGGGGGCTTTACGAGCAGTACTTC. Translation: CASSYYSGGLYEQYF.

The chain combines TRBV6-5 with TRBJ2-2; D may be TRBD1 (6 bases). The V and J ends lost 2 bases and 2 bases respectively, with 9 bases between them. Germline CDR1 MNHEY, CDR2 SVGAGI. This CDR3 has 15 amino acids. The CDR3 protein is CASSYRDTNTGELFF. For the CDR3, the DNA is TGTGCCAGCAGTTACCGGGACACCAACACCGGGGAGCTGTTTTTT.

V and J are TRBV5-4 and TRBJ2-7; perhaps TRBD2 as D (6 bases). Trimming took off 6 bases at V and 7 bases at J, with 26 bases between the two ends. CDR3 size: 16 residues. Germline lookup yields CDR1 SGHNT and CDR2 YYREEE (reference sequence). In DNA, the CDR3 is TGTGCCAGCAACGGCCCCGGCCAGGGAGGAGTTCGGGAGCAGTACTTC. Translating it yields CASNGPGQGGVREQYF.

CDR3: CASSLGSENTQYF. The CDR3 DNA sequence: TGCGCCAGCAGCTTGGGGTCCGAGAATACGCAGTATTTT. The V and J genes are TRBV5-1 and TRBJ2-3, with D hard to call. V was shortened by 0 bases and J by 7 bases, with 9 bases between the two germline ends. The CDR3 consists of 13 residues. From germline, CDR1 is SGHRS and CDR2 YFSETQ. Together with reference TRBV5-1 and TRBJ2-3, the CDR3 gives the full variable domain: KAGVTQTPRYLIKTRGQQVTLSCSPISGHRSVSWYQQTPGQGLQFLFEYFSETQRNKGNFPGRFSGRQFSNSRSEMNVSTLELGDSALYLCASSLGSENTQYFGPGTRLTVL.

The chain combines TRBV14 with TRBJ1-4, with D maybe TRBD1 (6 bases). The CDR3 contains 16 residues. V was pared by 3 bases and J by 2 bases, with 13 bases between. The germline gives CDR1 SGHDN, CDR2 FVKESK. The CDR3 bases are TGTGCCAGCAGCCAGCCCACAGGGAGCACTAATGAAAAACTGTTTTTT. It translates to CASSQPTGSTNEKLFF.

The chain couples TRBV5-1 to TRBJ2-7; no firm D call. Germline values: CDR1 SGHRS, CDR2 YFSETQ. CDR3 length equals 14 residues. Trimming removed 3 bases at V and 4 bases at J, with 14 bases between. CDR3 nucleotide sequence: TGCGCCAGCAGCTCCGTAACCACAGATTACGAGCAGTACTTC. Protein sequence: CASSSVTTDYEQYF.

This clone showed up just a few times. Here the CDR3 reads CASSHKETQYF. CDR3 DNA sequence: TGTGCCAGCAGCCACAAAGAGACCCAGTACTTC. This chain connects TRBV2 to TRBJ2-5; no clear D gene. V dropped 6 bases and J dropped 3 bases, with 5 bases sitting between them. CDR3 length: 11 amino acids. Germline V CDR1 and CDR2: SNHLY, FYNNEI.

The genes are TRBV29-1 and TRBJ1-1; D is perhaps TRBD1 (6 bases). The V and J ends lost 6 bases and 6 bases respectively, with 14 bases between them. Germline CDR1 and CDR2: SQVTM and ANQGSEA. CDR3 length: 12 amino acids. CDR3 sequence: CSVQWWTAEAFF. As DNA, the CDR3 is TGCAGCGTCCAATGGTGGACAGCTGAAGCTTTCTTT.

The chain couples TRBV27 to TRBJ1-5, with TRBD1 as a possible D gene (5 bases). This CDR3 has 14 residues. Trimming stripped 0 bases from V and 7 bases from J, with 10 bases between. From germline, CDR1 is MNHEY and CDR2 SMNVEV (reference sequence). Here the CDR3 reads CASSLSGGGQPQHF. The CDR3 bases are TGTGCCAGCAGTTTATCCGGGGGTGGGCAGCCCCAGCATTTT.

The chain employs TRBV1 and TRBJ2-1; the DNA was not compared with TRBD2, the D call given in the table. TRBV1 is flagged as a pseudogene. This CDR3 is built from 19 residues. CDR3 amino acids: CTSSQDKLAGETRGGEQFF. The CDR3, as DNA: TGCACCAGCAGCCAAGATAAGCTAGCGGGAGAAACCAGGGGGGGTGAGCAGTTCTTC.

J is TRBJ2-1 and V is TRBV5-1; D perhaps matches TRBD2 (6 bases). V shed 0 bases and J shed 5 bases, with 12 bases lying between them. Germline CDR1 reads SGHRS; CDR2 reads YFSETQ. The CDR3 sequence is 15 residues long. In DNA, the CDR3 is TGCGCCAGCAGCTTGGGGCTAGCGAGTAACAATGAGCAGTTCTTC. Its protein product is CASSLGLASNNEQFF.

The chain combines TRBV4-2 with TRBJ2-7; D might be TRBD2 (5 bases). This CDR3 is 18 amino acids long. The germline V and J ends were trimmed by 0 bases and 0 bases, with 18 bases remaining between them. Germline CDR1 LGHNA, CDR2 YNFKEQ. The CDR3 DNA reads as TGTGCCAGCAGCCAAGATACCTCCCTTAGCGCTTACTCCTACGAGCAGTACTTC. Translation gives CASSQDTSLSAYSYEQYF.

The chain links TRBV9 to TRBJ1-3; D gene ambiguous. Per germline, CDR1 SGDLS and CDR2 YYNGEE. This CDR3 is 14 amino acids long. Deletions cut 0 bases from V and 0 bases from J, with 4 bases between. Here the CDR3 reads CASSVAVSGNTIYF. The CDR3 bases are TGTGCCAGCAGCGTAGCGGTCTCTGGAAACACCATATATTTT. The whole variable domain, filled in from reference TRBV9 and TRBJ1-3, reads DSGVTQTPKHLITATGQRVTLRCSPRSGDLSVYWYQQSLDQGLQFLIQYYNGEERAKGNILERFSAQQFPDLHSELNLSSLELGDSALYFCASSVAVSGNTIYFGEGSWLTVV.

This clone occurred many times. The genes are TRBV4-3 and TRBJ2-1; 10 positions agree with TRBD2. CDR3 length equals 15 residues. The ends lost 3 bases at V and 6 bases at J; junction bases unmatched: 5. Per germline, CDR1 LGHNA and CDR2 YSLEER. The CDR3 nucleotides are TGCGCCAGCAGCCATCTAGCGGGAGTTCCCAATGAGCAGTTCTTC. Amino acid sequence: CASSHLAGVPNEQFF.

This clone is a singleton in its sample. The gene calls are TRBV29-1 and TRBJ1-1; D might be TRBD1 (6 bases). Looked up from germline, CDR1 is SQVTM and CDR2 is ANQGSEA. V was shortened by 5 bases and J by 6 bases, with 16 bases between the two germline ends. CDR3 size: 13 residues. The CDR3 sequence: CSVLYRVGSEAFF. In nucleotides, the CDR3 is TGCAGCGTTCTATACAGGGTAGGGTCTGAAGCTTTCTTT. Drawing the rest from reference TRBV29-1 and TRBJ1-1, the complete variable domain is SAVISQKPSRDICQRGTSLTIQCQVDSQVTMMFWYRQQPGQSLTLIATANQGSEATYESGFVIDKFPISRPNLTFSTLTVSNMSPEDSSIYLCSVLYRVGSEAFFGQGTRLTVV.

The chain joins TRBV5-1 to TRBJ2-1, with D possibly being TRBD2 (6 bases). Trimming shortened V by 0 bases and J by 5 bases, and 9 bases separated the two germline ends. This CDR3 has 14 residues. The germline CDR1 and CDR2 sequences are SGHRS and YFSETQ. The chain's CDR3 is CASSLVAGNNEQFF. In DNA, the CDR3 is TGCGCCAGCAGCTTGGTTGCGGGGAACAATGAGCAGTTCTTC.

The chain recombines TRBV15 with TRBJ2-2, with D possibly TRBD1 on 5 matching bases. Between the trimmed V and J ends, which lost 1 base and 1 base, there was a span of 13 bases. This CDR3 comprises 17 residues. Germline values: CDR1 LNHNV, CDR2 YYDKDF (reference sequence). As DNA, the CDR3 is TGTGCCACCAGCAGAGGTGGGGCTCGCAAGAACACCGGGGAGCTGTTTTTT. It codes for CATSRGGARKNTGELFF.

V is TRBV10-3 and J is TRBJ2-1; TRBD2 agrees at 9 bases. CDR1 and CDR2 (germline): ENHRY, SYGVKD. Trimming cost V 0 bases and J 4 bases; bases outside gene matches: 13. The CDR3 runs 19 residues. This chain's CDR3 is CAISESNDGLAGPYNEQFF. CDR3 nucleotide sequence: TGTGCCATCAGTGAGTCGAACGATGGGCTAGCGGGACCGTACAATGAGCAGTTCTTC.

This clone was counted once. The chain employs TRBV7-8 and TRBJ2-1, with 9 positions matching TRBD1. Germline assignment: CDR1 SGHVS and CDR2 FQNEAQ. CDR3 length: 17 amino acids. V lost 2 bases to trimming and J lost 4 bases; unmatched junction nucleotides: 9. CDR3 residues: CASSLTGTGRIYNEQFF. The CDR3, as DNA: TGTGCCAGCAGCTTAACAGGGACAGGGCGGATTTACAATGAGCAGTTCTTC.